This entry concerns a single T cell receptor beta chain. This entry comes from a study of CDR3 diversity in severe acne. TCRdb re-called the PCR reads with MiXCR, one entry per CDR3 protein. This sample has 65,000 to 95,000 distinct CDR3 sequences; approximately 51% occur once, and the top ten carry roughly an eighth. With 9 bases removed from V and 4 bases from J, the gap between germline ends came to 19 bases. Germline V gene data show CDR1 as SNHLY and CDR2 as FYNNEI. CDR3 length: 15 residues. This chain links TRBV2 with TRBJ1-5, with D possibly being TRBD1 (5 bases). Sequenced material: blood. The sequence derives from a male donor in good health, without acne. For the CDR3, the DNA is TGTGCCAGGCCAGGACTAGCGGGGGTGAATCAGCCCCAGCATTTT. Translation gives CARPGLAGVNQPQHF.